The clone carrying this TCR beta chain was seen a few times. This entry comes from a study of blood T cells in healthy people across ages. PCR was performed a second time for about 7 to 11 cycles using a sample-barcoded 5' primer and a J-beta primer mix. TCRdb re-called the 5' RACE reads with MiXCR, one entry per CDR3 protein. The sample holds around 1,000,000 distinct CDR3 sequences, around 25% seen once. These same data were also listed under a study on T cells of mothers and their children. That study adds: For related and unrelated pairs alike, thymic selection shapes TCR recombination output similarly.

The TCR sequence derives from a girl aged 2 to 10 in good health. Sequenced material: blood.

The CDR3 DNA reads as TGCAGCGTTTGCTACCAAGGGTCCTATGGCTACACCTTC. Its translation is CSVCYQGSYGYTF. The chain has TRBV29-1 and TRBJ1-2; D gene ambiguous. V was cut by 5 bases and J by 4 bases, with 14 bases left in between. The CDR3 spans 13 residues. CDR1 SQVTM and CDR2 ANQGSEA come from the germline V gene.